This TCR beta chain was profiled in a study of shared clonotypes between healthy human individuals. Researchers ran the assay at a deep level. The repertoire was sequenced with immunoSEQ multiplex PCR; TCRdb's copy has only in-frame clones and lacks some. Of roughly 640,000 clones in the sample, about 74% were seen once. The CDR3 spans 14 residues. The V end was cut by 6 bases, the J end by 6 bases, with 15 bases between. Germline CDR1 is MNHNY and CDR2 is SVGAGI (reference sequence). Each sample came from a Caucasian adult donor living in Nashville, Tennessee. This TCR was sampled from a woman younger than 45 in good health. The sequenced material came from memory CD4+ T cells sorted from blood. Subset denoted: CD45RA-negative fraction. The chain joins TRBV6-6 to TRBJ1-5; D may be TRBD1 (6 bases). The CDR3 DNA reads TGTGCCAGCAGCATCGCAGGGGAGGTTCAGCCCCAGCATTTT. Translation gives CASSIAGEVQPQHF.